This T cell receptor beta chain was recovered during a study of cytomegalovirus exposure and HLA in healthy donors. Study-wide findings and caveats: TCR beta sequences reportedly predicted the HLA-A and HLA-B alleles of most subjects accurately.

The V gene's germline CDR1 is MDHEN and CDR2 SYDVKM. This CDR3 is 12 amino acids long. With 6 bases removed from V and 8 bases from J, the gap between germline ends came to 13 bases. Of note for this clone: The antigen remains unidentified.

The PCR made use of 60 Vbeta and 13 Jbeta primers. Measured with immunoSEQ multiplex PCR; TCRdb has only the in-frame clones, and not every one. The data contain some 180,000 clones, about 84% of them singletons. This TCR came from a woman aged 25 to 39 in good health and CMV-seropositive. Specimen: PBMCs. V usage is TRBV28 and J usage is TRBJ1-2; possible D gene TRBD1, 5 bases. The DNA of the CDR3 is TGTGCCAGCAGCCCACAGGTACAGGGCTACACCTTC. This translates into CASSPQVQGYTF.